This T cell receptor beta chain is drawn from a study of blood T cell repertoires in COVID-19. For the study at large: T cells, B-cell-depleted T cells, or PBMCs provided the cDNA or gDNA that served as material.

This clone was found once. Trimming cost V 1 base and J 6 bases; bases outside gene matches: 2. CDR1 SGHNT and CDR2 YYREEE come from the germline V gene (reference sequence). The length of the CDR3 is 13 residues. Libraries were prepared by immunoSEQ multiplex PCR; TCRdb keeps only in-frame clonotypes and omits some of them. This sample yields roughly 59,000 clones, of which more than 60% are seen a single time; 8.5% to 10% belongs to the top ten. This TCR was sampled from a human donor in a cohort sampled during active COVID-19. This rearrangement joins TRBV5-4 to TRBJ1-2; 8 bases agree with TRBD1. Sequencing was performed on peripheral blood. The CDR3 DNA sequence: TGTGCCAGCAGCTTGCCAGGGGGCAATGGCTACACCTTC. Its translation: CASSLPGGNGYTF.